This TCR beta chain was captured in a study of shared clonotypes between healthy human individuals. This table comes from immunoSEQ multiplex PCR, and its TCRdb copy is limited to in-frame clones, with some not included. The sample includes over 95,000 clones, more than 65% of them seen just once. This CDR3 spans 15 amino acids. V was trimmed by 2 bases and J by 6 bases, leaving 14 bases between them. Germline V gene data show CDR1 as LGHNA and CDR2 as YNFKEQ. The receptor was isolated from a woman under 40 in good health. Sequenced sample: memory CD8+ T cells sorted from blood. Subset indicated: CD45RO+ cells pooled with CCR7-negative TemRA cells. The V and J genes are TRBV4-2 and TRBJ1-5; D unresolved. CDR3 sequence (DNA): TGTGCCAGCAGCCAATTGAGAGGGTGGCGTCAGCCCCAGCATTTT. It codes for CASSQLRGWRQPQHF.